This T cell receptor beta chain emerged from a study of cytomegalovirus exposure and HLA in healthy donors. Study-wide findings and caveats: Based on reports, TCR beta sequences accurately predicted HLA-A and HLA-B alleles for most subjects. It was likely that a cluster of highly shared sequence variants was a sequencing artifact.

Researchers ran the PCR with 60 Vbeta and 13 Jbeta primers. In the study's own analysis: Unique TCR beta chains numbered around 80 million in a later analysis, with about 9.9 million shared. TCRdb keeps only in-frame clones here, not all; method: immunoSEQ multiplex PCR. Clone size and the V and J calls come from that table; the DNA yielded D and trimming. The sample yields 130,000 to 150,000 clones, roughly 76% seen once. As to this clone: Its antigen is unidentified. One end of the junction does not line up with germline, which may come from a read error.

The TCR sequence derives from a man younger than 35 in good health and CMV-seronegative. The specimen sequenced was PBMCs.

The CDR3 nucleotides read TGTGCCAGCGGTTTAAGAGGGACTAATGAAAAACTGTTTTTT. Protein product: CASGLRGTNEKLFF. This chain joins TRBV27 and TRBJ1-4; the D is unclear. The V gene's germline CDR1 is MNHEY and CDR2 SMNVEV (reference sequence). The CDR3 is 14 amino acids.